This TCR beta chain stems from a study of cytomegalovirus exposure and HLA in healthy donors. Points from the study as a whole: Confirmation was obtained in vitro that a few CMV-associated chains are specific for CMV antigens. Reports indicated that the classifier achieved high specificity and sensitivity in diagnosing cytomegalovirus status. Most TCR sequences proved rare, with some public TCRs found in many donors.

Germline V gives CDR1 SGHRS, CDR2 YFSETQ. The trim removed 2 bases at V and 2 bases at J, leaving 5 bases unmatched. CDR3 size: 15 residues. Details on this clone: Its antigen is not known.

The assay was immunoSEQ multiplex PCR, and TCRdb's table has in-frame clones only and misses some. The sample records 100,000 to 130,000 clones, roughly 88% being singletons. The sequenced sample was PBMCs. The chain is built from TRBV5-1 and TRBJ2-3, with 7 bases aligning to TRBD1. The receptor was isolated from a young woman in good health and CMV-seronegative. CDR3 region: CASSFSGTDTDTQYF. CDR3 sequence (DNA): TGCGCCAGCAGCTTTTCCGGGACAGACACAGATACGCAGTATTTT.